This T cell receptor beta chain was sequenced in a study of T cell responses to AZD1222 COVID-19 vaccine. General study results and limits: Just a handful of AZD1222 recipients tested seropositive at baseline. Reportedly, nearly half of unique spike TCRs recognized epitopes outside B.1.351/B.1.1.7 mutations. White British donors predominated, females outnumbered males, and clonal diversity was possibly underestimated.

The germline V gene has CDR1 SGHDN and CDR2 FVKESK. This CDR3 contains 13 residues. V shed 3 bases, J shed 14 bases, and the junction held 1 base outside the gene matches. For this clone: What it binds is not known.

The table came from immunoSEQ multiplex PCR; TCRdb's copy has only in-frame clones and leaves some out. The repertoire holds approximately 120,000 clones, with roughly 90% as singletons. The rearrangement links TRBV14 to TRBJ2-1, with TRBD2 matching over 16 bases. The material was peripheral blood, obtained on day 0 of AZD1222 vaccination. The source of this sequence is an adult in good health. The CDR3 protein is CASSQGLAGGEFF. CDR3 nucleotides: TGTGCCAGCAGCCAGGGACTAGCGGGAGGGGAGTTCTTC.